The 27 T cell receptor beta chains given below trace back to one sample, sequenced in a study of cytomegalovirus exposure and HLA in healthy donors. Amplification used 60 Vbeta primers and 13 Jbeta primers. Generated by immunoSEQ multiplex PCR, the TCRdb table keeps only in-frame clones and is missing some. Here the sample spans about 200,000 clones, approximately 70% being singletons. Sample: PBMCs. These TCRs come from a man aged 35 to 55 in good health and CMV-seropositive.

The chain has TRBV27 and TRBJ1-3; no reliable D call. The CDR3 consists of 14 residues. Trimming stripped 6 bases from V and 3 bases from J, with 12 bases between. The germline V gene has CDR1 MNHEY and CDR2 SMNVEV (reference sequence). The CDR3: CASRSRGDGNTIYF. The CDR3 DNA reads TGTGCCAGCAGGTCGCGCGGGGATGGAAACACCATATATTTT.

The CDR3 reads CASSLAGLSKTDTQYF. The CDR3, as DNA: TGCGCCAGCAGCTTGGCGGGACTTAGTAAAACAGATACGCAGTATTTT. The V and J genes are TRBV5-1 and TRBJ2-3; possible D gene TRBD2, 6 bases. Per the germline V gene, CDR1 is SGHRS and CDR2 is YFSETQ. This CDR3 contains 16 residues. V was trimmed by 0 bases and J by 3 bases, leaving 14 bases between them.

The chain combines TRBV7-2 with TRBJ1-2, with a possible D match to TRBD1 (6 bases). The CDR3 length is 15 residues. V was trimmed by 1 base and J by 5 bases, leaving 14 bases between them. Germline assignment: CDR1 SGHTA and CDR2 FQGNSA. The CDR3 sequence is CASSLEGGAGYGYTF. CDR3 sequence (DNA): TGTGCCAGCAGCTTAGAGGGGGGGGCGGGATATGGCTACACCTTC.

The V and J genes are TRBV2 and TRBJ1-6, with D hard to call. This CDR3 spans 13 amino acids. Per the germline V gene, CDR1 is SNHLY and CDR2 is FYNNEI. V gave up 4 bases and J gave up 10 bases, with 11 bases separating them. CDR3 coding DNA: TGTGCCAGCAGTGGATTTTCGGGGTCACCCCTCCACTTT. It encodes CASSGFSGSPLHF.

The gene calls are TRBV4-3 and TRBJ1-4, with no clear D. CDR1 LGHNA and CDR2 YSLEER come from the germline V gene. This CDR3 region has 15 residues. V was trimmed by 2 bases and J by 4 bases, leaving 11 bases between them. CDR3 sequence reads: CASSQKPGINEKLFF. The CDR3 DNA is TGCGCCAGCAGCCAAAAACCGGGGATTAATGAAAAACTGTTTTTT.

V and J are TRBV5-1 and TRBJ1-2; 10 bases fit TRBD1. The trim removed 5 bases at V and 7 bases at J, leaving 8 bases unmatched. The V gene's germline CDR1 is SGHRS and CDR2 YFSETQ. The CDR3 consists of 14 residues. Here the CDR3 DNA reads TGCGCCAGCAGGATCCGACAGGGGGCTAGTGGCTACACCTTC. This codes for CASRIRQGASGYTF.

The chain recombines TRBV5-4 with TRBJ2-1; TRBD2 might be the D (6 bases). The CDR3 covers 15 residues. Trimming took 0 bases from V and 7 from J, leaving 14 bases between them. CDR1 SGHNT and CDR2 YYREEE come from the germline V gene (reference sequence). Here the CDR3 reads CASSLELRRDNEQFF. CDR3 sequence (DNA): TGTGCCAGCAGCTTGGAACTTCGGAGGGATAATGAGCAGTTCTTC.

The J gene is TRBJ1-1, the V gene TRBV2; maybe TRBD1 (6 bases). V lost 7 bases and J lost 0, with 18 bases in between. Germline assignment: CDR1 SNHLY and CDR2 FYNNEI. This CDR3 comprises 16 residues. The CDR3 DNA follows: TGTGCCAGCACCTTGGACAGATACCCCATGAACACTGAAGCTTTCTTT. Its translation is CASTLDRYPMNTEAFF.

J is TRBJ1-1 and V is TRBV28; possibly TRBD1 for D (5 bases). The CDR3 is made up of 13 amino acids. Germline CDR1 MDHEN, CDR2 SYDVKM. Trimming removed 6 bases from V and 4 bases from J, with 12 bases in between. The CDR3 spells CASRGPRATEAFF. DNA for the CDR3: TGTGCCAGCAGGGGGCCCCGGGCCACTGAAGCTTTCTTT.

On this clone: One junction end does not reproduce the germline sequence, and a read error may be involved. The rearrangement links TRBV2 to TRBJ2-7, with TRBD1 identical over 11 bases. Germline V lookup: CDR1 SNHLY, CDR2 FYNNEI. CDR3 length: 11 residues. CDR3 sequence: CASSGGTGGNF. DNA of the CDR3: TGTGCCAGCAGCGGGGGGACAGGGGGGAACTTC. Full variable domain (remainder filled in from reference TRBV2 and TRBJ2-7): EPEVTQTPSHQVTQMGQEVILRCVPISNHLYFYWYRQILGQKVEFLVSFYNNEISEKSEIFDDQFSVERPDGSNFTLKIRSTKLEDSAMYFCASSGGTGGNFGPGTRLTVT.

A word on this clone: At one boundary the junction diverges from the germline segment, which might be a read error. The gene calls are TRBV6-5 and TRBJ2-3, with D tentatively TRBD1 (5 bases). The V gene's germline CDR1 is MNHEY and CDR2 SVGAGI. This CDR3 has 15 amino acids. The CDR3 DNA reads as TGTGCCGGCAGTTATCAGGACAAGTCCACAGATACGCAGTATTTT. This gives the protein CAGSYQDKSTDTQYF.

This clone was detected a few times. The chain has TRBV10-3 and TRBJ2-7, with TRBD1 identical over 9 bases. The J segment lost 2 bases and the V segment lost 3 bases, leaving 11 bases of the junction unmatched. The germline gives CDR1 ENHRY, CDR2 SYGVKD. The CDR3 spans 17 residues. The CDR3 bases are TGTGCCATCAGTGAACGGGGGGTGGGACAGGGACCCTACGAGCAGTACTTC. Its translation: CAISERGVGQGPYEQYF.

The rearrangement joins TRBV7-9 to TRBJ1-2; D may be TRBD1 (5 bases). There are 14 residues in the CDR3. Trimming stripped 5 bases from V and 5 bases from J, with 15 bases between. Germline lookup yields CDR1 SEHNR and CDR2 FQNEAQ (reference sequence). The CDR3 region has the DNA TGTGCCAGCAGCCGGAGGGAGGGGCTTTATGGCTACACCTTC. This gives the protein CASSRREGLYGYTF.

In DNA, the CDR3 is TGTGCCAGCAGCGCGACCGGGAACTATGGCTACACCTTC. It encodes CASSATGNYGYTF. The gene calls are TRBV5-4 and TRBJ1-2; no clear D gene. This CDR3 is built from 13 residues. Trimming cost V 4 bases and J 2 bases, with 9 bases left between them. Germline loops: CDR1 SGHNT, CDR2 YYREEE (reference sequence).

CDR3 sequence (DNA): TGCAGCGTTGACAGGGCAGGGGTGAACACTGAAGCTTTCTTT. Translated, it gives CSVDRAGVNTEAFF. The chain recombines TRBV29-1 with TRBJ1-1; D may be TRBD1 (6 bases). This CDR3 has 14 amino acids. The V and J ends lost 3 bases and 0 bases respectively, with 11 bases between them. The germline V gene encodes CDR1 SQVTM and CDR2 ANQGSEA.

A single count supports this clone. The V gene is TRBV7-2, the J gene TRBJ1-5; 7 bases map to TRBD1. The CDR3 loop spans 15 amino acids. In germline, CDR1 is SGHTA, CDR2 FQGNSA. The V gene end was trimmed by 2 bases and the J gene end by 6 bases; junction bases not matched to a gene: 7. The CDR3 protein is CASSLYEGASQPQHF. Here the CDR3 DNA reads TGTGCCAGCAGCTTATATGAGGGGGCGAGTCAGCCCCAGCATTTT.

The chain has TRBV25-1 and TRBJ2-7; weak D call: TRBD2 (5 bases). Germline CDR1 and CDR2: MGHDK and SYGVNS. This CDR3 has 12 amino acids. V was cut by 1 base and J by 6 bases, with 7 bases left in between. CDR3 sequence (DNA): TGTGCCAGCAGTGAATTAGGAGGCGAGCAGTACTTC. The encoded protein is CASSELGGEQYF.

This chain uses TRBV9 with TRBJ2-3; 9 nucleotides match TRBD2. CDR1 and CDR2 from the germline V gene are SGDLS and YYNGEE. This CDR3 is built from 16 residues. V lost 0 bases to trimming and J lost 1 base; unmatched junction nucleotides: 3. The CDR3: CASSVGSSGGTDTQYF. The CDR3 DNA reads TGTGCCAGCAGCGTAGGATCTAGCGGGGGCACAGATACGCAGTATTTT.

Details on this clone: Other DNA sequences within the sample encode an identical CDR3. This chain uses TRBV19 with TRBJ1-3; the D is unclear. V was shortened by 3 bases and J by 0 bases, with 6 bases between the two germline ends. Germline CDR1 and CDR2: LNHDA and SQIVND (reference sequence). This CDR3 comprises 14 residues. The CDR3 here is CASSIRDSGNTIYF. CDR3 nucleotides: TGTGCCAGTAGTATCCGGGACTCTGGAAACACCATATATTTT.

The chain employs TRBV7-2 and TRBJ2-2; the D gene is possibly TRBD2 (5 bases). Trimming took 6 bases from V and 5 from J, leaving 13 bases between them. The CDR3 has 14 residues. The germline V gene encodes CDR1 SGHTA and CDR2 FQGNSA. The chain's CDR3 is CASSYLSGTGELFF. CDR3 DNA: TGTGCCAGCAGTTACCTCTCGGGGACCGGGGAGCTGTTTTTT.

The CDR3 sequence is CASSFAPQSGGPGDTQYF. The CDR3 DNA reads as TGTGCCAGCAGCTTCGCCCCACAGAGCGGGGGGCCGGGAGATACGCAGTATTTT. The gene calls are TRBV7-6 and TRBJ2-3; 9 bases map to TRBD2. Germline CDR1 and CDR2: SGHVS and FNYEAQ. V gave up 3 bases and J gave up 5 bases; unmatched junction bases: 15. This CDR3 has 18 residues. The full variable domain, its missing parts supplied by reference TRBV7-6 and TRBJ2-3, is GAGVSQSPRYKVTKRGQDVALRCDPISGHVSLYWYRQALGQGPEFLTYFNYEAQQDKSGLPNDRFSAERPEGSISTLTIQRTEQRDSAMYRCASSFAPQSGGPGDTQYFGPGTRLTVL.

The chain employs TRBV7-2 and TRBJ1-3; 7 bases align to TRBD1. The length of the CDR3 is 19 residues. V gave up 4 bases and J gave up 0 bases; unmatched junction bases: 15. CDR1 and CDR2 from the germline V gene are SGHTA and FQGNSA. CDR3 sequence (DNA): TGTGCCAGCAGCTCGCCCGGGACAGAAAGTCAACACTCTGGAAACACCATATATTTT. Residues: CASSSPGTESQHSGNTIYF.

The chain uses TRBV27 and TRBJ1-2, with 7 bases matching TRBD1. V trimming: 2 bases; J trimming: 4 bases; junction bases outside the gene matches: 1. CDR3 length: 13 residues. The germline V gene has CDR1 MNHEY and CDR2 SMNVEV (reference sequence). CDR3 sequence (DNA): TGTGCCAGCAGTTTAGGGACAGCCTATGGCTACACCTTC. Its protein product is CASSLGTAYGYTF.

V and J are TRBV28 and TRBJ1-2; D is perhaps TRBD1 (5 bases). The CDR3 has 12 residues. The V gene's germline CDR1 is MDHEN and CDR2 SYDVKM. The germline V and J ends were trimmed by 3 bases and 4 bases, with 6 bases remaining between them. The CDR3 DNA sequence: TGTGCCAGCAGTTTGACAGTCTATGGCTACACCTTC. Encoded protein: CASSLTVYGYTF.

The V and J genes are TRBV29-1 and TRBJ1-2, with 7 bases fitting TRBD1. The CDR3 length is 12 residues. Germline V gives CDR1 SQVTM, CDR2 ANQGSEA. V lost 6 bases to trimming and J lost 5 bases; unmatched junction nucleotides: 6. CDR3 residues: CSVSGGQYGYTF. The DNA of the CDR3 is TGCAGCGTGTCAGGGGGTCAGTATGGCTACACCTTC.

This clone showed up just a few times. The genes are TRBV28 and TRBJ1-2; possible D gene TRBD1, 5 bases. CDR1 and CDR2 (germline): MDHEN, SYDVKM. The CDR3 is 14 amino acids. The V and J ends lost 3 bases and 1 base respectively, with 9 bases between them. The CDR3 region is CASSLRQGNYGYTF. Written as DNA, the CDR3 is TGTGCCAGCAGTTTGAGGCAGGGTAACTATGGCTACACCTTC.

V usage is TRBV5-1 and J usage is TRBJ2-2; 10 bases are a match to TRBD2. Germline loops: CDR1 SGHRS, CDR2 YFSETQ. Trimming took 3 bases from V and 2 from J; bases not matched to a gene: 4. This CDR3 has 16 residues. DNA of the CDR3: TGCGCCAGCAGCTCGTCTAGCGGGGGTAACACCGGGGAGCTGTTTTTT. Translated: CASSSSSGGNTGELFF.